What follows is one T cell receptor beta chain and its context. Its antigen is not identified. This specimen comes from a study of cytomegalovirus exposure and HLA in healthy donors. Study context: Around 78 million unique TCRs, all from HLA-typed donors, were included in an early release of the data. Study-level points and caveats: HLA allele associations emerged for 17,000 or so TCR beta sequences in a later analysis, at 0.05 false discovery rate.

PCR primers comprised 60 Vbeta and 13 Jbeta primers. The protocol was immunoSEQ multiplex PCR, while the TCRdb copy is restricted to in-frame clones and leaves out a portion. Among about 100,000 clones, 65% to 85% were seen once, and the ten largest hold around 3.1%. The CDR3 totals 12 residues. Germline lookup yields CDR1 SQVTM and CDR2 ANQGSEA. V gave up 8 bases and J gave up 4 bases, with 14 bases separating them. The chain couples TRBV29-1 to TRBJ1-1; D is possibly TRBD1 (5 bases). The specimen was PBMCs. This TCR came from a female donor in good health and CMV-seropositive. The CDR3 region is CSCGREGTEAFF. The CDR3, as DNA: TGCAGCTGCGGCAGGGAGGGCACTGAAGCTTTCTTT.